The clone carrying this T cell receptor beta chain has at least ten counts. Its antigen remains unknown. The data were taken from a study of blood T cells in healthy people across ages. Study observations and caveats: Not knowing donor CMV status may have confounded expanded clonotype changes. Relative to aged donors, long-lived donors carried more naive CD4+ cells and displayed higher diversity.

Looked up from germline, CDR1 is LGHDT and CDR2 is YNNKEL (reference sequence). The ends were cut back, 0 bases at V and 10 bases at J, with 10 bases in the middle. This CDR3 comprises 13 residues. Primers used in a second PCR of about 6 to 12 cycles were a sample-barcoded 5' primer and a J-beta primer mix. Each cDNA molecule received a tag from a template-switch adaptor that had 12 random nucleotides. TCRdb called the 5' RACE reads again in MiXCR, with one record for every CDR3 protein. The table includes some 700,000 distinct CDR3 sequences, more than 40% detected once. The receptor's source is an older woman in good health. V usage is TRBV3-1 and J usage is TRBJ2-1, with a tentative D call TRBD2 (5 bases). Input material: blood. In DNA, the CDR3 is TGTGCCAGCAGCCAAGATACCGGGGAGGAGCAGTTCTTC. This sequence encodes CASSQDTGEEQFF.